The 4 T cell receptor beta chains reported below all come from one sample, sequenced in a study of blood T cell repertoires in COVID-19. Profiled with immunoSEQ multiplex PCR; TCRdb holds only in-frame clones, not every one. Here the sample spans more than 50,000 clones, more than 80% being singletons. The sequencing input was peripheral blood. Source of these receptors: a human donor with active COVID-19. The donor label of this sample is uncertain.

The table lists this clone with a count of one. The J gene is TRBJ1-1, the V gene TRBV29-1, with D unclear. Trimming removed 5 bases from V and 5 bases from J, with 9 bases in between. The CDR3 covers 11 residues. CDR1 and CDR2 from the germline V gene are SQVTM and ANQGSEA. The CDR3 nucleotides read TGCAGCGTTACCGTAGTTACTGAAGCTTTCTTT. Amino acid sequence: CSVTVVTEAFF. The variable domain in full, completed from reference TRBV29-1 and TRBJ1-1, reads SAVISQKPSRDICQRGTSLTIQCQVDSQVTMMFWYRQQPGQSLTLIATANQGSEATYESGFVIDKFPISRPNLTFSTLTVSNMSPEDSSIYLCSVTVVTEAFFGQGTRLTVV.

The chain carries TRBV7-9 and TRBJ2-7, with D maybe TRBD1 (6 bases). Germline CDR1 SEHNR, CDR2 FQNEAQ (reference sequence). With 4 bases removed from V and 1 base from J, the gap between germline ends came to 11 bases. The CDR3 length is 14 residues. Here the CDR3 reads CASSYPGQSYEQYF. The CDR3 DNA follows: TGTGCCAGCAGCTACCCGGGACAATCCTACGAGCAGTACTTC.

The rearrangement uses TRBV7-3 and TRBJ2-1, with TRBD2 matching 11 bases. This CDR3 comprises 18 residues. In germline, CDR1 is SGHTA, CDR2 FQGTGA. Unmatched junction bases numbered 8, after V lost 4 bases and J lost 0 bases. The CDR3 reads CASSWLAGGQSSYNEQFF. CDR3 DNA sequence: TGTGCCAGCAGCTGGCTAGCGGGGGGCCAAAGCTCCTACAATGAGCAGTTCTTC.

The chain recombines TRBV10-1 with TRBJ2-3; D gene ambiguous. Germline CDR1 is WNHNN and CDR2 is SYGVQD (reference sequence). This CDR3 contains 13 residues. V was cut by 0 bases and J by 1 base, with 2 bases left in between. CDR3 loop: CASSESGTDTQYF. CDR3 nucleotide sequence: TGCGCCAGCAGTGAGTCCGGCACAGATACGCAGTATTTT.